A single T cell receptor (beta chain) is shown here with its context. Antigen: not known. This CDR3 comprises 14 residues. In germline, CDR1 is SEHNR, CDR2 FQNEAQ (reference sequence). The V end was cut by 8 bases, the J end by 0 bases, with 8 bases between. The data derive from a study of T-cell reconstitution after alpha-beta-depleted transplantation in children. Findings and limits, study-wide: Several hundred graft clones that had expanded were reportedly the source of alpha-beta T cells about two months after transplant. Some patients' high day-60 TCRbeta diversity was traced to surviving recipient T cells and thymic progenitors. The main origin of T-cell counts and diversity one year after transplant was newly produced T cells.

Molecular barcoding with unique molecular identifiers was used for the TCRbeta library. In TCRdb, the PCR reads were re-called with MiXCR into one record per CDR3 protein. The sample records about 870,000 distinct CDR3 sequences, roughly 16% being singletons. The clonotype was recovered from a male patient between 5 and 17 years old who had a stem cell transplant for acute lymphoblastic leukemia, so the T cells may come from the graft donor. The material sequenced was PBMCs, mostly from graft donor cells, taken 360 days after TCRalphabeta/CD19-depleted stem cell transplant. The V gene is TRBV7-9, the J gene TRBJ2-6, with D hard to call. Here the CDR3 DNA reads TGTGCCAGCGAGGATTCCTCTGGGGCCAACGTCCTGACTTTC. This gives the protein CASEDSSGANVLTF.